The 12 T cell receptor beta chains reported below all come from one sample, sequenced in a study of T cells in Graves' hyperthyroidism and ophthalmopathy (dated by TCRdb to the late 2010s). The library came from multiplex PCR. For sequencing, an Illumina HiSeq 2000 was employed. Amplification of TCR beta CDR3 regions was carried out from RNA transcripts. The TCR CDR3 was subjected to a first round of RT-PCR using the HTBI primer set and the Qiagen OneStep RT-PCR kit. TCRdb applied fastp at Q25 and MiXCR to the public reads, then kept only in-frame beta chains. Entries are consolidated by CDR3 protein sequence, retaining the most common genes and DNA. Counted in this sample were approximately 740,000 distinct CDR3 sequences; 14% of them appeared once. The top ten clonotypes cover 10% of the sample. The specimen sequenced was blood. All receptors come from a woman between 18 and 30 years old with Graves' hyperthyroidism.

V and J are TRBV6-2 or TRBV6-3 and TRBJ1-6, with D unresolved. Germline CDR1 reads MNHEY; CDR2 reads SVGEGT. V lost 11 bases and J lost 10, with 15 bases in between. The length of the CDR3 is 12 residues. As DNA, the CDR3 is TGTGCCGGAAACAGCTACGGGTCACCCCTCCACTTT. It is translated as CAGNSYGSPLHF.

This clonotype was detected many times. The chain couples TRBV6-5 to TRBJ1-1; D gene unclear. The CDR3 is 12 amino acids. CDR1 MNHEY and CDR2 SVGAGI come from the germline V gene. The V end lost 2 bases, the J end lost 1 base, and 2 bases lay between the germline ends. The CDR3, as DNA: TGTGCCAGCAGTTACCCGAACACTGAAGCTTTCTTT. Translated, it gives CASSYPNTEAFF.

In nucleotides, the CDR3 is TGTGCCACCAGTGACCTAGGGACTTCCTCTGGGGAGCAGTTCTTC. It is translated as CATSDLGTSSGEQFF. The chain combines TRBV24-1 with TRBJ2-1; a weak D match, TRBD2 (6 bases). The CDR3 totals 15 residues. V lost 4 bases and J lost 10, with 19 bases in between. Germline CDR1 is KGHDR and CDR2 is SFDVKD.

This clonotype was observed a few times. The junction shows a germline mismatch at one end, possibly a read error. The chain joins TRBV7-7 to TRBJ2-1; TRBD2 is a possible D gene (6 bases). The CDR3 consists of 16 residues. The germline V gene has CDR1 SSHAT and CDR2 FNYEAQ (reference sequence). In DNA form, the CDR3 reads TGTGCTAGCAGCCCCTCGGGGCGGGGCCCTTACAATGAGCAGTTCTTC. Protein: CASSPSGRGPYNEQFF.

This clonotype was seen ten or more times. V gene TRBV7-3 combines with J gene TRBJ2-3; D unresolved. The CDR3 has 14 amino acids. Germline loops: CDR1 SGHTA, CDR2 FQGTGA. Trimming left V 5 bases short and J 0 bases short, with 9 bases between. CDR3 coding DNA: TGTGCCAGCAGCCGATCAATTAGCACAGATACGCAGTATTTT. Translated: CASSRSISTDTQYF.

The chain couples TRBV4-3 to TRBJ2-1, with TRBD2 identical over 11 bases. J lost 8 bases, V lost 0 bases, and 15 bases had no gene match. CDR1 and CDR2 (germline): LGHNA, YSLEER. This CDR3 is built from 19 residues. CDR3 coding DNA: TGCGCCAGCAGCCAAGATTGGGGTCCACTAGCGGGAGAAAGGTATGAGCAGTTCTTC. It translates to CASSQDWGPLAGERYEQFF.

This clonotype was recorded at least ten times. The CDR3 is CASSYSDNEQFF. CDR3 coding DNA: TGTGCCAGCAGTTACTCGGACAATGAGCAGTTCTTC. The gene calls are TRBV6-5 and TRBJ2-1, with unresolved D. V was shortened by 0 bases and J by 5 bases, with 2 bases between the two germline ends. The CDR3 contains 12 residues. The germline V gene encodes CDR1 MNHEY and CDR2 SVGAGI.

This clonotype was seen a single time. The chain carries TRBV27 and TRBJ1-5; D not certain. The CDR3 runs 13 residues. Between the trimmed V and J ends, which lost 8 bases and 1 base, there was a span of 9 bases. The germline gives CDR1 MNHEY, CDR2 SMNVEV (reference sequence). In nucleotides, the CDR3 is TGTGCCAGCTCGACTACGAGCAATCAGCCCCAGCATTTT. It codes for CASSTTSNQPQHF.

This clonotype was seen at least ten times. The chain combines TRBV12-3 or TRBV12-4 with TRBJ2-1; TRBD2 matches 7 bases. Trimming cost V 7 bases and J 7 bases; bases outside gene matches: 16. CDR3 length equals 16 residues. CDR3 in DNA: TGTGCCAGCACTCCCGGTCCAGCGGGATACTCTAATGAGCAGTTCTTC. Translation: CASTPGPAGYSNEQFF.

This clonotype occurred many times. This chain links TRBV10-2 with TRBJ2-7; D gene unclear. Germline loops: CDR1 WSHSY, CDR2 SAAADI. This CDR3 is 13 amino acids long. The V and J ends lost 3 bases and 2 bases respectively, with 8 bases between them. CDR3 region: CASSETVAYEQYF. DNA for the CDR3: TGCGCCAGCAGTGAAACGGTTGCCTACGAGCAGTACTTC.

There are many counts of this clonotype. V gene TRBV20-1 combines with J gene TRBJ2-7, with 7 bases aligning to TRBD2. This CDR3 has 14 residues. The germline V gene has CDR1 DFQATT and CDR2 SNEGSKA (reference sequence). The junction had 5 bases not matched to a gene; V was cut back by 0 bases and J by 3 bases. CDR3 in DNA: TGCAGTGCTAGAGACGCGGGAGAGGGCTACGAGCAGTACTTC. Its translation is CSARDAGEGYEQYF.

This clonotype appeared a few times. A much larger clonotype is one base distant, so this may be a read error. The CDR3 loop is CASSRDVSYEQYF. For the CDR3, the DNA is TGTGCCAGCAGCCGGGACGTCTCCTACGAGCAGTACTTC. The V call is TRBV7-9, the J call TRBJ2-7, with D possibly being TRBD1 or TRBD2 (5 bases each). Looked up from germline, CDR1 is SEHNR and CDR2 is FQNEAQ (reference sequence). Trimming removed 5 bases at V and 0 bases at J, with 8 bases between. The CDR3 has 13 residues.